Listed below are T cell receptor beta chains from one sample, sequenced in a study of cytomegalovirus exposure and HLA in healthy donors. Clones were read by immunoSEQ multiplex PCR, and TCRdb kept only the in-frame ones, dropping some. The table includes about 190,000 clones, around 73% detected once. Sequencing input: PBMCs. Source of these receptors: a woman under 40 in good health and CMV-seropositive. CDR3s include the opening cysteine and the closing phenylalanine or tryptophan. A D gene is named only where the DNA matches it firmly. Not every row has a clone size; where given, it reads once, few, many or a size class.

>NA|NA|TRBJ2-1|TRBV5-1
TGCGCCAGCAGCTTGAATAGTCACGTGAATGAGCAGTTCTTC
CASSLNSHVNEQFF
>NA|NA|TRBJ1-1|TRBV5-1
TGCGCCAGCAGCCCGGACAGTACCGCTGAAGCTTTCTTT
CASSPDSTAEAFF
>NA|NA|TRBJ2-7|TRBV6-5
TGTGCCAGCAGTTACACGGCGGGGGCGGCCTACGAGCAGTACTTC
CASSYTAGAAYEQYF
>NA|NA|TRBJ2-7|TRBV7-6
TGTGCCAGCAGCCCAGGAGGGTGGGAGCAGTACTTC
CASSPGGWEQYF
>TRBD2|NA|TRBJ2-5|TRBV5-1
TGCGCCAGCAGCTCGACTAGCGGGAAAGGAGAGACCCAGTACTTC
CASSSTSGKGETQYF
>TRBD2|NA|TRBJ2-7|TRBV2
TGTGCCAGCAGTGAGGCGGGAGGGCCTATTAGCGAGCAGTACTTC
CASSEAGGPISEQYF
>TRBD2|NA|TRBJ2-7|TRBV28
TGTGCCAGCAGTCTAGCGGGCTTAATCTACGAGCAGTACTTC
CASSLAGLIYEQYF
>NA|NA|TRBJ2-1|TRBV9
TGTGCCAGCAGCCCACAGGGAAGATCCTACAATGAGCAGTTCTTC
CASSPQGRSYNEQFF
>TRBD2|NA|TRBJ2-7|TRBV30
TGTGCCTGGAGTGCCGCCCGACTAGCGTTGTACTTC
CAWSAARLALYF
>NA|NA|TRBJ1-1|TRBV29-1
TGCAGCACGGCCCGGGGGGACACTGAAGCTTTCTTT
CSTARGDTEAFF
>NA|NA|TRBJ1-1|TRBV18
TGTGCCAGCTCACCACCGGGAGGGGCTGAAGCTTTCTTT
CASSPPGGAEAFF
>NA|NA|TRBJ2-7|TRBV30
TGTGCCTGGAGTGCAGGGGCCCTGAGCTCCTACGAGCAGTACTTC
CAWSAGALSSYEQYF
>TRBD1|NA|TRBJ1-2|TRBV7-2
TGTGCCAGCAGCTCCCGGACAGGGGTGCATGGCTACACCTTC
CASSSRTGVHGYTF
>NA|once|TRBJ1-2|TRBV18
TGTGCCAGCTCACCACCAAGGACACCGCCCTATGGCTACACCTTC
CASSPPRTPPYGYTF
>NA|once|TRBJ1-1|TRBV7-9
TGTGCCAGCAGCTTATCCAGGACAGTTAACACTGAAGCTTTCTTT
CASSLSRTVNTEAFF
>TRBD2|few|TRBJ2-3|TRBV5-6
TGTGCCAGCAGCCCCGGACTAGCGACGCAGTATTTT
CASSPGLATQYF
>NA|NA|TRBJ2-3|TRBV7-2
TGTGCCAGCAGCTTAGCCCTAGCCGCAGATACGCAGTATTTT
CASSLALAADTQYF
>NA|NA|TRBJ2-3|TRBV28
TGTGCCTCGTCTCAGCAGGCAGAAGCACGTACGCAGTATTTT
CASSQQAEARTQYF
>NA|few|TRBJ2-7|TRBV4-1
TGCGCCAGCAGCCAAGCGTCGGGGGGCCTCTACGAGCAGTACTTC
CASSQASGGLYEQYF
>TRBD1|few|TRBJ2-7|TRBV9
TGTGCCAGCAGCTCGGGACAGGGAACCTACGAGCAGTACTTC
CASSSGQGTYEQYF
>TRBD2|NA|TRBJ2-3|TRBV9
TGTGCCAGCAGCCCCGGCCGGGGAGGGAAGACAGATACGCAGTATTTT
CASSPGRGGKTDTQYF
>NA|NA|TRBJ1-1|TRBV11-1
TGTGCCAGCAGCTTAGTATTGGCCCTAGTTGCTGAAGCTTTCTTT
CASSLVLALVAEAFF
>NA|NA|TRBJ1-2|TRBV6-5
TGTGCCAGCAGTTCCATCGACAGGAACTATGGCTACACCTTC
CASSSIDRNYGYTF
>TRBD2|NA|TRBJ2-7|TRBV11-2
TGTGCCAGCAGCTTAGGTGCTAGCGGGAGGAGGAACGAGCAGTACTTC
CASSLGASGRRNEQYF
>TRBD1|once|TRBJ1-2|TRBV10-3
TGTGCCATCAGTTTGGGACAGCTCAACTATGGCTACACCTTC
CAISLGQLNYGYTF
>NA|NA|TRBJ2-7|TRBV7-2
TGTGCCAGCAGCCCACGAGGACACGCTTCCTACGAGCAGTACTTC
CASSPRGHASYEQYF
>TRBD1|NA|TRBJ2-5|TRBV4-3
TGCGCCAGCAGCCAAGAAAGGACCGGACAGGGAGAGACCCAGTACTTC
CASSQERTGQGETQYF